This is a list of T cell receptor beta chains from one sample in a study of blood T cell repertoires in COVID-19. The method was immunoSEQ multiplex PCR; TCRdb's version includes in-frame clones alone and lacks a portion of them. The profile shows about 69,000 clones, 75% to 90% of them singletons. The sequenced sample was peripheral blood. Receptors originate from a human donor in a cohort sampled during active COVID-19. Both conserved end residues are part of each CDR3. The D gene is left open where the match is weak. Expanded clones are given a class, and other clones once, few, many or no size at all.

clone_size | j_call | v_call | d_call | cdr3_aa | cdr3_nt
once | TRBJ1-4 | TRBV5-1 | . | CASSLVSDSNEKLFF | TGCGCCAGCAGCTTGGTGTCTGACTCAAATGAAAAACTGTTTTTT
. | TRBJ2-7 | TRBV27 | TRBD1 | CASSPDWDRAYEQYF | TGTGCCAGCAGCCCGGATTGGGACAGGGCCTACGAGCAGTACTTC
. | TRBJ2-5 | TRBV2 | TRBD2 | CASSRERGAQETQYF | TGTGCCAGCAGTCGGGAGCGGGGGGCCCAAGAGACCCAGTACTTC
. | TRBJ1-1 | TRBV19 | TRBD1 | CASTRGTAENTEAFF | TGTGCCAGTACCCGAGGGACAGCCGAGAACACTGAAGCTTTCTTT
. | TRBJ2-3 | TRBV7-6 | . | CASSLPRTATDTQYF | TGTGCCAGCAGCTTACCCCGGACAGCCACAGATACGCAGTATTTT
. | TRBJ2-1 | TRBV7-8 | . | CASSHQLRGLPYNEQFF | TGTGCCAGCAGCCATCAGCTCAGGGGCCTCCCCTACAATGAGCAGTTCTTC
. | TRBJ1-6 | TRBV5-1 | . | CASSLRGDDVDGNSPLHF | TGCGCCAGCAGCTTGCGCGGGGACGATGTGGACGGTAATTCACCCCTCCACTTT
. | TRBJ1-1 | TRBV6-6 | . | CASSYRGGGNSEAFF | TGTGCCAGCAGTTACCGCGGGGGGGGCAACTCTGAAGCTTTCTTT
once | TRBJ2-5 | TRBV5-6 | TRBD2 | CASSHPTSGGGETQYF | TGTGCCAGCAGCCACCCGACTAGCGGGGGCGGGGAGACCCAGTACTTC
once | TRBJ1-1 | TRBV5-1 | . | CASSLSGRTEAFF | TGCGCCAGCAGCTTGTCCGGGAGGACTGAAGCTTTCTTT
. | TRBJ1-2 | TRBV19 | TRBD1 | CASRPDRGWGYTF | TGTGCCAGTAGACCTGACAGGGGCTGGGGCTACACCTTC
. | TRBJ2-1 | TRBV5-1 | . | CASSLQGNHNEQFF | TGCGCCAGCAGCTTGCAGGGTAATCACAATGAGCAGTTCTTC
. | TRBJ1-1 | TRBV6-5 | . | CASKFGGLMNTEAFF | TGTGCCAGCAAATTCGGAGGCCTCATGAACACTGAAGCTTTCTTT
. | TRBJ2-7 | TRBV27 | TRBD1 | CASSTTGTGIHEQYF | TGTGCCAGCAGTACAACCGGGACAGGGATTCACGAGCAGTACTTC
few | TRBJ1-2 | TRBV28 | TRBD1 | CASRPTTQGAYGYTF | TGTGCCAGCAGACCTACAACTCAGGGGGCCTATGGCTACACCTTC
few | TRBJ2-3 | TRBV5-1 | . | CASSSGGTGTDTQYF | TGCGCCAGCAGCTCGGGGGGGACAGGGACAGATACGCAGTATTTT
. | TRBJ2-5 | TRBV19 | . | CASSALRETQYF | TGTGCCAGTAGTGCCCTGAGAGAGACCCAGTACTTC
. | TRBJ2-5 | TRBV6-2/TRBV6-3 | . | CASSPGNGGETQYF | TGTGCCAGCAGTCCCGGGAATGGAGGGGAGACCCAGTACTTC
. | TRBJ1-5 | TRBV15 | . | CATSVQGGQPQHF | TGTGCCACCAGCGTACAGGGTGGCCAGCCCCAGCATTTT
. | TRBJ2-1 | TRBV7-3 | TRBD1 | CASSPWTGGDEQFF | TGTGCCAGCAGCCCCTGGACAGGGGGGGATGAGCAGTTCTTC
. | TRBJ2-7 | TRBV7-9 | TRBD1 | CASSLSGQGAYEQYF | TGTGCCAGCAGCTTATCTGGACAGGGGGCATACGAGCAGTACTTC
. | TRBJ2-2 | TRBV7-8 | . | CASRPGGPNTGELFF | TGTGCCAGCAGGCCAGGGGGGCCGAACACCGGGGAGCTGTTTTTT
. | TRBJ1-5 | TRBV6-5 | . | CASSYSAGNQPQHF | TGTGCCAGCAGTTACTCGGCAGGGAATCAGCCCCAGCATTTT
. | TRBJ2-1 | TRBV7-9 | TRBD2 | CASSSGGGAYNEQFF | TGTGCCAGCAGCTCGGGCGGGGGGGCCTACAATGAGCAGTTCTTC
. | TRBJ2-5 | TRBV18 | TRBD2 | CASSPRLAEETQYF | TGTGCCAGCTCACCTAGACTAGCAGAAGAGACCCAGTACTTC
few | TRBJ2-7 | TRBV6-1 | . | CASSDRDMISSYEQYF | TGTGCCAGCAGTGATCGGGACATGATAAGCTCCTACGAGCAGTACTTC
. | TRBJ2-5 | TRBV14 | TRBD1 | CASSQVGDRVGETQYF | TGTGCCAGCAGCCAAGTTGGGGACAGGGTTGGAGAGACCCAGTACTTC
. | TRBJ2-2 | TRBV19 | TRBD1 | CASSPRTGAGELFF | TGTGCCAGTAGTCCCCGGACAGGTGCTGGGGAGCTGTTTTTT
few | TRBJ2-5 | TRBV3-1/TRBV3-2 | . | CASSQGGGGVSGETQYF | TGTGCCAGCAGCCAAGGAGGGGGGGGCGTTTCGGGAGAGACCCAGTACTTC
. | TRBJ2-1 | TRBV18 | . | CASSSGQNNEQFF | TGTGCCAGCTCGTCGGGACAAAACAATGAGCAGTTCTTC
once | TRBJ1-2 | TRBV5-1 | TRBD1 | CASSPEGTGTWGYTF | TGCGCCAGCAGCCCGGAGGGGACAGGGACTTGGGGCTACACCTTC
. | TRBJ2-3 | TRBV5-1 | . | CASSLGTSTDTQYF | TGCGCCAGCAGCTTGGGGACTAGCACAGATACGCAGTATTTT
. | TRBJ2-7 | TRBV2 | . | CASSFSGGAYEQYF | TGTGCCAGCAGCTTCAGCGGAGGGGCTTACGAGCAGTACTTC
. | TRBJ1-6 | TRBV6-5 | . | CASFWGQGNSPLHF | TGTGCCAGCTTCTGGGGGCAAGGTAATTCACCCCTCCACTTT
. | TRBJ2-7 | TRBV2 | TRBD1 | CASRATGGGYEQYF | TGTGCCAGCAGGGCGACAGGGGGCGGCTACGAGCAGTACTTC
. | TRBJ2-2 | TRBV2 | . | CASKIVLGPGELFF | TGTGCCAGCAAAATAGTCCTTGGGCCCGGGGAGCTGTTTTTT
. | TRBJ2-1 | TRBV12-5 | TRBD2 | CASGLVRALAGGPYNEQFF | TGTGCTAGTGGTTTGGTACGAGCCCTAGCGGGGGGGCCATACAATGAGCAGTTCTTC
few | TRBJ2-6 | TRBV6-1 | . | CASSEVQHSGANVLTF | TGTGCCAGCAGTGAAGTACAGCACTCTGGGGCCAACGTCCTGACTTTC
. | TRBJ1-5 | TRBV19 | . | CASSNQGQSNQPQHF | TGTGCCAGTAGCAACCAGGGTCAGAGCAATCAGCCCCAGCATTTT
. | TRBJ1-2 | TRBV5-6 | . | CASSPGGYGYTF | TGTGCCAGCAGCCCGGGGGGTTATGGCTACACCTTC
. | TRBJ1-1 | TRBV4-1 | TRBD1 | CASSQTGMNTEAFF | TGCGCCAGCAGCCAGACAGGGATGAACACTGAAGCTTTCTTT
. | TRBJ2-5 | TRBV6-2/TRBV6-3 | . | CASSSREETQYF | TGTGCCAGCAGTTCCAGGGAAGAGACCCAGTACTTC
. | TRBJ1-1 | TRBV5-1 | TRBD1 | CASSPTGENTEAFF | TGCGCCAGCAGCCCTACAGGGGAGAACACTGAAGCTTTCTTT
. | TRBJ1-2 | TRBV18 | TRBD1 | CASSLQGRGYTF | TGTGCCAGCTCGCTACAGGGGCGCGGCTACACCTTC
. | TRBJ2-5 | TRBV6-6 | TRBD1 | CASRMDRSQETQYF | TGTGCCAGCAGGATGGACAGGTCACAAGAGACCCAGTACTTC
. | TRBJ1-5 | TRBV5-6 | . | CASSLRQSNQPQHF | TGTGCCAGCAGCTTGAGACAGAGCAATCAGCCCCAGCATTTT
. | TRBJ2-7 | TRBV11-2 | TRBD2 | CASSRPGTRGYEQYF | TGTGCCAGCAGCCGCCCCGGGACTAGGGGCTACGAGCAGTACTTC